The following is a TCR beta chain sequence with its context. This clonotype has a handful of counts. Its antigen remains unidentified. Qualities for individual bases were not recorded, and no much larger clone is one base off. The treatment or condition label for this specimen denotes: roughly 10-day PBMC culture with coronavirus spike peptide pools or control peptides (ViraFEST assay). CD4+ T cells from unexposed donors were collected before the COVID-19 pandemic (2011-2018). The study used the ViraFEST assay, which expanded antigen-specific T cells with peptide pools and then identified expanded clonotypes by TCR sequencing. PBMCs were cultured at a few million per well in IMDM supplemented with 5% human AB serum and 9 to 10 IU/ml IL-2, with around 10 ug/ml peptide pools added. On days 3 and 7, half of the culture medium was replaced with fresh IL-2-containing medium. Once the cells had been in culture for roughly 11 days, the EasySep CD4+ T cell isolation kit was used to isolate CD4+ T cells by negative selection. As cell numbers permitted, CD4+ T cells from unexposed donors were tested for reactivity to SARS-CoV-2 S and N and to four common cold coronavirus spike pools. Ficoll-Paque Plus gradient centrifugation was used to isolate PBMCs from whole blood, and the isolated PBMCs were then either used fresh or cryopreserved at -140C. Triplicate wells were generally used for each culture condition. Leukapheresis product for the unexposed donors was bought commercially.

This entry belongs to a study of vaccination and CD4 T cells after COVID-19 (dated by TCRdb to 2022 to 2024). As for the study more broadly: In the convalescent cohort there were six males and four females, among whom were two Hispanic individuals, seven Caucasians, two Asians and one multiracial person. Each participant got two doses of either the Pfizer-BioNTech BNT162b2 vaccine (n=8) or the Moderna mRNA-1273 vaccine (n=2). Post-COVID blood samples from convalescent patients were collected a median of about 100 days after diagnosis, with a range of 35 to 161 days. Post-vaccine blood samples were collected a median of about 72 days after the second vaccine dose, ranging from roughly 12 to 250 days. For stimulating the cultures, overlapping spike peptide pools were used, derived from SARS-CoV-2 as well as from the common cold coronaviruses HCoV-NL63, HCoV-OC43 and HCoV-229E. In control cultures, a CEFX viral epitope pool was used as positive control, an HIV-1 Nef peptide pool was used as negative control, or no peptide was added. The spike-specific CD4+ TCR repertoire was compared before and after mRNA vaccination in approximately ten COVID-19 convalescent patients and a few infection-naive healthy vaccine recipients. At the TCR clonotype level, an earlier paper using these donors assessed memory CD4+ T cell crossreactivity between SARS-CoV-2 and common cold coronavirus spike proteins.

Library preparation was by PCR. DNA from cultured CD4+ T cells underwent TCR sequencing with the Oncomine TCR Beta short-read assay at the Johns Hopkins FTIC core. The QIAamp micro DNA kit was used to extract genomic DNA from the cultured CD4+ T cells. Oncomine TCR Beta libraries made from cultured CD4+ T cells were pooled using unique dual indexes and sequenced on an Illumina iSeq 100. For the original study's pipeline: Non-productive sequences were removed, and CDR3s that did not start with C, did not end with F or W, or were shorter than 7 amino acids were discarded. Antigen-specific clonotypes were identified using the MANAFEST web application through comparison of peptide-stimulated wells with reference and other culture wells. For a clone to be called positive, the clone needed an FDR below 0.05, an odds ratio above 5, and a productive frequency above 0.1% in at least two of three replicate wells. Clonotypes that were significantly expanded in both SARS-CoV-2 spike wells and at least one common cold coronavirus spike condition were defined as cross-reactive. CDR3 homology was assessed with Levenshtein distances (stringdist) and unrooted phylogenetic trees (ape) in R version 3.6.1. Using fastp at Q25 and MiXCR, TCRdb reprocessed the public reads and kept productive beta chains. CDR3 protein sequences are deduplicated, and each keeps its most common genes and DNA. TCRdb's processing, not the authors', yielded these V and J calls. For this sample there are about 7,800 distinct CDR3 sequences; less than 45% appear just once. The ten largest clones add up to under 40% of the sample.

Measured from the cysteine to the phenylalanine, the CDR3 is 13 residues long. Of all the DNA, just the CDR3 is kept, 39 bases in frame from base 1. The germline V gene encodes CDR1 MNHEY and CDR2 SVGEGT. V is pared back by 3 bases and J by 3 bases, with 8 bases lying between the germline termini. Here is what the overall study found, with its caveats: In convalescent patients, a median around 89% of post-vaccine SARS-CoV-2-reactive clones were detected only after vaccination, suggesting vaccine-specific priming. Only a relatively small number of convalescent patients were included in the study, and early timepoints following natural infection were not analyzed. Although the median number of SARS-CoV-2-reactive clonotypes went up from 20 to 25 after infection to 38 after vaccination, the increase was not significant. Of the vaccine-specific clones in convalescent patients, 304 of 307, or nearly all, reacted only to SARS-CoV-2 spike and did not cross-react with common cold coronaviruses.

Sequences were obtained from CD4+ T cells from blood, cultured in vitro. The rearranged segments are TRBV6-2 or TRBV6-3 and TRBJ1-1; too little of a D gene remains to name it. This receptor was identified in a human donor in good health. Here is the DNA: TGTGCCAGCAGTTATATGGGCTACACTGAAGCTTTCTTT. This is translated as CASSYMGYTEAFF.